This T cell receptor (beta chain) is from a study of cytomegalovirus exposure and HLA in healthy donors. This CDR3 has 13 residues. The V end was cut by 5 bases, the J end by 5 bases, with 12 bases between. Germline V gene sequence: CDR1 MNHEY, CDR2 SVGAGI. PCR primers comprised 60 Vbeta and 13 Jbeta primers. In the study's own analysis: In a later analysis, 75 million to 85 million unique TCR beta chains included roughly 11 million shared by two or more donors. The protocol was immunoSEQ multiplex PCR, while the TCRdb copy is restricted to in-frame clones and leaves out a portion. The DNA gave D and trimming, while V, J and clone size come from that table. This sample contains roughly 110,000 clones. On this clone: Its specificity is unknown.

Whole-study findings and limits: In a later analysis, parvovirus B19, influenza, CMV and Epstein-Barr virus appeared linked to several top co-occurrence clusters. The authors listed 150 to 200 TCR beta chains as cytomegalovirus-associated. Most of the TCR beta V segments (in an earlier analysis) were productive either about 90% or about 30% of the time.

This TCR was sampled from a man aged 25-45 years in good health and CMV-seronegative. Specimen: PBMCs. The genes are TRBV6-5 and TRBJ2-5; D may be TRBD1 (6 bases). The DNA for the CDR3 is TGTGCCAGCAGTCCAGGGGAAGGCGAGACCCAGTACTTC. Its protein is CASSPGEGETQYF.